These 5 T cell receptor beta chains originate from one sample sequenced in a study of blood T cells in healthy people across ages. Combining a sample-barcoded 5' primer with a J-beta primer mix, a second PCR ran for roughly 6 to 12 cycles. TCRdb fed the 5' RACE reads into MiXCR, producing one record per CDR3 protein. The repertoire holds under 750,000 distinct CDR3 sequences, with around 48% as singletons. Sequenced: blood. The receptor set was obtained from an older man in good health.

The V gene is TRBV7-9, the J gene TRBJ1-5; D is uncertain. This CDR3 has 14 residues. With 2 bases removed from V and 5 bases from J, the gap between germline ends came to 10 bases. Germline V gives CDR1 SEHNR, CDR2 FQNEAQ (reference sequence). The CDR3 spells CASSLNTGDQPQHF. The CDR3, as DNA: TGTGCCAGCAGCTTAAACACGGGAGATCAGCCCCAGCATTTT.

As regards this clonotype: A much larger clone differs by one base, so this may be a read error. The chain carries TRBV29-1 and TRBJ1-2, with a weak D call TRBD1 (6 bases). The germline CDR1 and CDR2 sequences are SQVTM and ANQGSEA. The CDR3 runs 14 residues. The CDR3 sequence is CSVQVQGVSYGNTF. The DNA for the CDR3 is TGCAGCGTTCAGGTACAGGGAGTAAGCTATGGCAACACCTTC.

The chain joins TRBV4-3 to TRBJ2-1, with TRBD2 identical over 13 bases. CDR1 and CDR2 from the germline V gene are LGHNA and YSLEER. Trimming took 2 bases from V and 3 from J; bases not matched to a gene: 13. The CDR3 extends over 20 amino acids. Here the CDR3 reads CASSQNPGLAGWGSYNEQFF. The DNA for the CDR3 is TGCGCCAGCAGCCAAAACCCGGGACTAGCGGGATGGGGCAGCTACAATGAGCAGTTCTTC.

The chain is built from TRBV7-2 and TRBJ2-7; possibly TRBD1 for D (5 bases). This CDR3 has 15 amino acids. Trimming removed 5 bases at V and 2 bases at J, with 16 bases between. Germline-derived CDR1 and CDR2 are SGHTA and FQGNSA. The CDR3: CASSVTDSPTYEQYF. CDR3 DNA sequence: TGTGCCAGCAGCGTAACCGACAGCCCCACCTACGAGCAGTACTTC.

This chain links TRBV7-2 with TRBJ2-7, with TRBD2 identical over 8 bases. Germline V gene lookup returns CDR1 SGHTA and CDR2 FQGNSA. CDR3 size: 15 residues. Unmatched junction bases numbered 4, after V lost 1 base and J lost 2 bases. CDR3 nucleotide sequence: TGTGCCAGCAGCTTAGGCGGGAGGAACCCCTACGAGCAGTACTTC. It specifies CASSLGGRNPYEQYF.